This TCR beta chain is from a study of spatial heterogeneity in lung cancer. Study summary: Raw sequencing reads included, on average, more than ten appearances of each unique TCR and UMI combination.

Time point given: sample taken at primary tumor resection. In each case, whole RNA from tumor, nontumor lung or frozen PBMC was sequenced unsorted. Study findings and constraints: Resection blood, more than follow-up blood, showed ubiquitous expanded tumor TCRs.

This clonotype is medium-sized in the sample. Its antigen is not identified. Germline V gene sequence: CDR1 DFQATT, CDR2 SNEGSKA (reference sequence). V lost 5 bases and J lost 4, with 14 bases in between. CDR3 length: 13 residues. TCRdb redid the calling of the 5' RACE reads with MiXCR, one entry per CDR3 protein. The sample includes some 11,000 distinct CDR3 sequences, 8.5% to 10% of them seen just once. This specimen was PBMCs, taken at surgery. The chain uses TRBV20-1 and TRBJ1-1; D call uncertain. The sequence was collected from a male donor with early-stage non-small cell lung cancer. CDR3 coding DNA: TGCAGTGCTGAGGTGGTCGACGGCACTGAAGCTTTCTTT. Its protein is CSAEVVDGTEAFF.